This TCR beta chain was recovered during a study of T cell responses to AZD1222 COVID-19 vaccine. Points from the study as a whole: Most donors were white British and more were female, and clonal diversity was possibly underestimated.

TCRdb's copy holds only in-frame clones and misses some; the assay was immunoSEQ multiplex PCR. The profile shows under 200,000 clones, around 90% of them singletons. Remarks on this clone: The antigen remains undetermined.

This specimen consisted of peripheral blood, obtained on day 0 of AZD1222 vaccination. This clonotype originated in an adult in good health.

The DNA of the CDR3 is TGTGCCAGCAGTTTAATACAGGGAGATGGCTATGGCTACACCTTC. It translates to CASSLIQGDGYGYTF. The V call is TRBV28, the J call TRBJ1-2; TRBD1 might be the D (6 bases). CDR3 length equals 15 residues. Per germline, CDR1 MDHEN and CDR2 SYDVKM. The ends were cut back, 2 bases at V and 4 bases at J, with 14 bases in the middle.